The present T cell receptor (beta chain) was sequenced within a study of blood T cell repertoires in COVID-19. Here immunoSEQ multiplex PCR was the method, and the copy in TCRdb shows in-frame clones only, minus some. The repertoire includes some 330,000 clones, over 75% of them detected once, and around 4% sits in the top ten. There are 15 residues in the CDR3. Deletions cut 7 bases from V and 9 bases from J, with 22 bases between. CDR1 and CDR2 from the germline V gene are SNHLY and FYNNEI. Sequenced: PBMCs or T cells enriched from blood (not recorded which). The gene calls are TRBV2 and TRBJ2-1; weak D call: TRBD2 (6 bases). The receptor was isolated from a man aged 30 to 39 who had recovered from COVID-19. In nucleotides, the CDR3 is TGTGCCAGCATCCACCGAGGACACGGGACTGGTGAGCAGTTCTTC. Its protein is CASIHRGHGTGEQFF.